This entry lists 26 T cell receptor beta chains sequenced from one sample in a study of beta chain features in type 1 diabetes. All of the isolated RNA was reverse transcribed, so expressed TCRB transcripts were sequenced. This table comes from immunoSEQ multiplex PCR, and its TCRdb copy is limited to in-frame clones, with some not included. Among roughly 140,000 clones listed, over 7.5% were seen once. The source material was central memory CD4+ T cells from blood. The receptor set was obtained from a man aged 18 to 29 in good health.

This chain links TRBV30 with TRBJ2-2; tentatively, D is TRBD2 (6 bases). Germline-derived CDR1 and CDR2 are GTSNPN and SVGIG (reference sequence). V lost 0 bases and J 5 bases, leaving 13 bases between the germline ends. This CDR3 has 15 amino acids. Written as DNA, the CDR3 is TGTGCCTGGAGTGTCGGGGGAGACGGTACCGGGGAGCTGTTTTTT. It specifies CAWSVGGDGTGELFF.

This clone was counted only a few times. The chain couples TRBV7-2 to TRBJ2-3, with D possibly being TRBD2 (5 bases). CDR1 and CDR2 (germline): SGHTA, FQGNSA. The V end lost 4 bases, the J end lost 5 bases, and 10 bases lay between the germline ends. The CDR3 spans 13 residues. CDR3 DNA sequence: TGTGCCAGCAGCTACAATCGGGGAGATACGCAGTATTTT. Translated, it gives CASSYNRGDTQYF.

The chain employs TRBV2 and TRBJ2-4, with a tentative D call TRBD2 (5 bases). V was shortened by 3 bases and J by 8 bases, with 11 bases between the two germline ends. This CDR3 comprises 13 residues. The V gene's germline CDR1 is SNHLY and CDR2 FYNNEI. Here the CDR3 reads CASSDASQDIQYF. In DNA, the CDR3 is TGTGCCAGCAGTGATGCTAGCCAGGACATTCAGTACTTC.

The sample holds one count of this clone. The chain uses TRBV2 and TRBJ2-3; TRBD2 matches 14 bases. This CDR3 has 16 amino acids. Germline lookup yields CDR1 SNHLY and CDR2 FYNNEI. After removal of 6 bases from V and 2 bases from J, the junction contained 4 bases not matched to a gene. The CDR3 nucleotides are TGTGCCAGCAGGAGGGGACTAGCGGGGGTCACAGATACGCAGTATTTT. This codes for CASRRGLAGVTDTQYF. The variable domain in full, with the rest retrieved from reference TRBV2 and TRBJ2-3, is EPEVTQTPSHQVTQMGQEVILRCVPISNHLYFYWYRQILGQKVEFLVSFYNNEISEKSEIFDDQFSVERPDGSNFTLKIRSTKLEDSAMYFCASRRGLAGVTDTQYFGPGTRLTVL.

J is TRBJ2-2 and V is TRBV2, with TRBD1 matching 8 bases. The ends lost 7 bases at V and 6 bases at J; junction bases unmatched: 13. The CDR3 spans 16 residues. Per the germline V gene, CDR1 is SNHLY and CDR2 is FYNNEI. CDR3 region: CASIQGGRGRSGELFF. As DNA, the CDR3 is TGTGCCAGCATTCAGGGGGGCAGGGGGCGGTCCGGGGAGCTGTTTTTT.

This rearrangement joins TRBV19 to TRBJ2-3; no firm D call. The V gene lost 3 bases and the J gene lost 5 bases, with 21 bases spanning the gap. The germline V gene encodes CDR1 LNHDA and CDR2 SQIVND (reference sequence). This CDR3 comprises 17 residues. The CDR3 DNA reads TGTGCCAGTAGTATGGTCAGCGTAAGCCGAACTCAAGATACGCAGTATTTT. It codes for CASSMVSVSRTQDTQYF.

The rearrangement joins TRBV7-2 to TRBJ1-5; D uncertain. V was clipped by 3 bases and J by 6 bases, with 6 bases between them. There are 12 residues in the CDR3. Germline V gives CDR1 SGHTA, CDR2 FQGNSA. The CDR3 DNA reads as TGTGCCAGCAGCTTGAATAGTCAGCCCCAGCATTTT. Encoded protein: CASSLNSQPQHF.

Ten or more counts support this clone. This chain connects TRBV7-2 to TRBJ1-4, with TRBD1 matching 8 bases. Trimming removed 5 bases from V and 6 bases from J; junction bases left unmatched: 11. Germline V gene data show CDR1 as SGHTA and CDR2 as FQGNSA. The CDR3 totals 16 residues. The CDR3 DNA follows: TGTGCCAGCAGCATTGGGACAGGCCCACCTCATGAAAAACTGTTTTTT. Its translation: CASSIGTGPPHEKLFF.

J is TRBJ1-2 and V is TRBV28; 8 bases match TRBD1. Germline trimming cut 6 bases from V and 7 bases from J; bases unmatched to any gene: 10. Germline V gene lookup returns CDR1 MDHEN and CDR2 SYDVKM. CDR3 length equals 14 residues. DNA of the CDR3: TGTGCCAGCAGGACAGGGGATAATAGGAGTGGCTACACCTTC. Protein sequence: CASRTGDNRSGYTF.

This clone appeared many times. CDR3 bases: TGTGCCAGCAGTGACTTAGGGGACACTGAAGCTTTCTTT. Translating it yields CASSDLGDTEAFF. This chain connects TRBV2 to TRBJ1-1; D is possibly TRBD1 (5 bases). Germline CDR1 SNHLY, CDR2 FYNNEI. This CDR3 region has 13 residues. V lost 3 bases and J lost 3, with 8 bases in between.

The V and J genes are TRBV29-1 and TRBJ1-5, with 9 nucleotides matching TRBD1. Losses at the gene ends were 4 bases for V and 5 bases for J; bases not matched to a gene: 6. The CDR3 is 14 residues long. CDR1 and CDR2 (germline): SQVTM, ANQGSEA. CDR3 DNA sequence: TGCAGCGTTGCCTTTGACAGGGGGTATCAGCCCCAGCATTTT. It encodes CSVAFDRGYQPQHF.

In this sample, this clone turned up a few times. J is TRBJ2-1 and V is TRBV5-5; possibly TRBD2 for D (6 bases). The CDR3 is 17 residues long. The V gene lost 0 bases and the J gene lost 4 bases, with 17 bases spanning the gap. Germline lookup yields CDR1 SGHKS and CDR2 YYEKEE (reference sequence). For the CDR3, the DNA is TGTGCCAGCAGCTTGGACGGGAGTATGGCGTCGTACAATGAGCAGTTCTTC. It translates to CASSLDGSMASYNEQFF.

This clone was recorded a few times. The V call is TRBV25-1, the J call TRBJ2-3; no clear D. Germline loops: CDR1 MGHDK, CDR2 SYGVNS. CDR3 length: 16 amino acids. Trimming removed 4 bases from V and 0 bases from J, with 14 bases in between. CDR3 protein: CASSGNWAPSTDTQYF. The CDR3 coding sequence is TGTGCCAGCAGTGGAAACTGGGCCCCTAGCACAGATACGCAGTATTTT.

V is TRBV6-1 and J is TRBJ1-1; no definite D call. The germline gives CDR1 MNHNS, CDR2 SASEGT. The CDR3 has 12 amino acids. V lost 6 bases and J 1 base, leaving 6 bases between the germline ends. The CDR3 region has the DNA TGTGCCAGCAGATCCGGGAACACTGAAGCTTTCTTT. It encodes CASRSGNTEAFF.

This clone appeared many times. The chain joins TRBV7-8 to TRBJ1-1; D unclear. CDR3 length equals 12 residues. The germline CDR1 and CDR2 sequences are SGHVS and FQNEAQ. The CDR3 sequence is CADGRVPTEAFF. Written as DNA, the CDR3 is TGTGCTGATGGGAGGGTGCCCACTGAAGCTTTCTTT.

As regards this clone: The sample contains more than one DNA sequence encoding this CDR3. This chain connects TRBV5-4 to TRBJ2-7, with D hard to call. V was clipped by 4 bases and J by 0 bases, with 8 bases between them. CDR1 is SGHNT and CDR2 is YYREEE in the germline V gene (reference sequence). The CDR3 has 13 residues. The CDR3 region is CASSLESSYEQYF. For the CDR3, the DNA is TGTGCCAGCAGCCTAGAAAGCTCCTACGAGCAGTACTTC.

V usage is TRBV7-8 and J usage is TRBJ2-3; D call uncertain. The CDR3 has 14 residues. CDR1 SGHVS and CDR2 FQNEAQ come from the germline V gene. V was trimmed by 5 bases and J by 2 bases, leaving 11 bases between them. CDR3 residues: CASSKSGYTDTQYF. The CDR3 DNA is TGTGCCAGCAGCAAGTCAGGATACACAGATACGCAGTATTTT.

To note about this clone: Different DNA sequences within this sample yield the same CDR3. The rearrangement uses TRBV19 and TRBJ2-1; perhaps TRBD2 as D (5 bases). The germline V gene has CDR1 LNHDA and CDR2 SQIVND (reference sequence). There are 15 residues in the CDR3. The V gene lost 7 bases and the J gene lost 4 bases, with 17 bases spanning the gap. DNA of the CDR3: TGTGCCAGTACCCCCGGTCTAGCCGGGTACAATGAGCAGTTCTTC. Its translation is CASTPGLAGYNEQFF.

In this sample, this clone turned up a few times. The V call is TRBV28, the J call TRBJ1-2; no clear D. CDR3 length: 15 residues. V lost 2 bases, J lost 4 bases, and 14 bases lay in between. Germline V gene data show CDR1 as MDHEN and CDR2 as SYDVKM. The CDR3 protein is CASSLPATGAYGYTF. In DNA form, the CDR3 reads TGTGCCAGCAGTTTACCCGCGACGGGTGCCTATGGCTACACCTTC.

The chain uses TRBV7-2 and TRBJ1-1; D may be TRBD1 (6 bases). The CDR3 sequence is 14 residues long. Germline V gene data show CDR1 as SGHTA and CDR2 as FQGNSA. V shed 4 bases and J shed 4 bases, with 13 bases lying between them. The CDR3 DNA reads as TGTGCCAGCAGCTCGCAAAGGGGGGGCACTGAAGCTTTCTTT. It yields the protein CASSSQRGGTEAFF.

The chain recombines TRBV4-3 with TRBJ2-7; the D is unclear. The CDR3 covers 15 residues. The V end lost 2 bases, the J end lost 0 bases, and 11 bases lay between the germline ends. In germline, CDR1 is LGHNA, CDR2 YSLEER. In DNA form, the CDR3 reads TGCGCCAGCAGCCAACGAGTCACAGACTCCTACGAGCAGTACTTC. It is translated as CASSQRVTDSYEQYF.

This clone turned up a few times. This chain connects TRBV6-4 to TRBJ1-6, with no clear D. Germline V lookup: CDR1 MRHNA, CDR2 SNTAGT. The length of the CDR3 is 13 residues. Trimming took 5 bases from V and 4 from J, leaving 6 bases between them. The CDR3 bases are TGTGCCAGCAGTCAGGAATATAATTCACCCCTCCACTTT. It translates to CASSQEYNSPLHF.

This clone was recorded a few times. The chain employs TRBV4-3 and TRBJ2-1; 9 nucleotides agree with TRBD2. This CDR3 comprises 17 residues. Germline assignment: CDR1 LGHNA and CDR2 YSLEER. V trimming: 4 bases; J trimming: 6 bases; junction bases outside the gene matches: 13. The CDR3 region is CASSPRIAGAGVNEQFF. In DNA, the CDR3 is TGCGCCAGCAGCCCCCGCATAGCGGGGGCGGGGGTCAATGAGCAGTTCTTC.

This clone was detected only a few times. The rearrangement links TRBV15 to TRBJ2-3, with 8 positions matching TRBD1. Germline V gene sequence: CDR1 LNHNV, CDR2 YYDKDF (reference sequence). This CDR3 region has 16 residues. J lost 5 bases, V lost 0 bases, and 7 bases had no gene match. The CDR3 DNA follows: TGTGCCACCAGCAGAGACGGACAGGGTATTAGAGATACGCAGTATTTT. Translation gives CATSRDGQGIRDTQYF.

This clone was seen a handful of times. The chain is built from TRBV11-2 and TRBJ2-5; 11 bases map to TRBD2. Germline lookup yields CDR1 SGHAT and CDR2 FQNNGV. The CDR3 is made up of 15 amino acids. J was trimmed by 4 bases and V by 1 base; bases with no gene match: 2. As DNA, the CDR3 is TGTGCCAGCAGCTTAGGCACTAGCGGGGGAGAGACCCAGTACTTC. Translating gives CASSLGTSGGETQYF.

There are a few counts of this clone. The chain recombines TRBV29-1 with TRBJ2-1; 13 bases line up with TRBD2. Germline V gene sequence: CDR1 SQVTM, CDR2 ANQGSEA. The CDR3 runs to 16 residues. The V and J ends lost 4 bases and 6 bases, in that order; junction bases with no gene match: 9. CDR3 loop: CSVGTSGGRPINEQFF. The CDR3 DNA sequence: TGCAGCGTTGGGACTAGCGGGGGTCGACCGATCAATGAGCAGTTCTTC.